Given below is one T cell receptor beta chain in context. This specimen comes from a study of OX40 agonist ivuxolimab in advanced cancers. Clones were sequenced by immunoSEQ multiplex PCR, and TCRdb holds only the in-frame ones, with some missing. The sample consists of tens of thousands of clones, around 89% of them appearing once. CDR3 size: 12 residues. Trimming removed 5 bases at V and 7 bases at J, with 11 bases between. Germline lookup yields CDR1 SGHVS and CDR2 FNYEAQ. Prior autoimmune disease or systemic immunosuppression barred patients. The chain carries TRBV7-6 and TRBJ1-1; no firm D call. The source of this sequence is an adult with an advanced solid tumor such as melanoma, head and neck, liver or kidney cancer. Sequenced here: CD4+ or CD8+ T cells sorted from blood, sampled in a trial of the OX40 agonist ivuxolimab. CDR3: CASSRGPYEAFF. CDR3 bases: TGTGCCAGCAGCCGTGGACCGTATGAAGCTTTCTTT.